This TCR beta chain comes out of a study of OX40 agonist ivuxolimab in advanced cancers. Across the whole study: The study gave patients intravenous ivuxolimab at 0.01 to 10 mg/kg every 2 weeks. Treatment received earlier with anti-PD-1, anti-PD-L1 or anti-CTLA-4 agents was allowed, and over 30% had some. Partial responses, seen in three patients, involved one hepatocellular carcinoma and two cutaneous melanomas.

The V gene's germline CDR1 is GTSNPN and CDR2 SVGIG (reference sequence). The CDR3 covers 19 residues. The ends lost 2 bases at V and 4 bases at J; junction bases unmatched: 16. The cohort excluded patients with autoimmune disease history or systemic immunosuppression. This clone has a single count. TCRdb's copy holds only in-frame clones and misses some; the assay was immunoSEQ multiplex PCR. The profile shows 60,000 to 70,000 clones, around 90% of them singletons. Sequenced here: CD4+ or CD8+ T cells sorted from blood, sampled in a trial of the OX40 agonist ivuxolimab. The chain is built from TRBV30 and TRBJ2-5; 13 bases map to TRBD2. The sequence was collected from an adult with an advanced solid tumor such as melanoma, head and neck, liver or kidney cancer. CDR3 region: CAWSPPGLAGYSGRETQYF. The DNA of the CDR3 is TGTGCCTGGAGTCCCCCGGGACTAGCGGGATATTCCGGACGAGAGACCCAGTACTTC.